This TCR beta chain derives from a study of CD8+ T cells in alopecia areata. Regarding this clone: Its antigen is not known.

Study results and caveats: Whether baseline CD8+ expansion is linked to response remains uncertain, given a single nonresponder. Scalp and blood samples kept many expanded lesional clones throughout tofacitinib. Mice gave a clearer picture of TCR sharing than patients did, possibly for HLA-related reasons.

The CDR3 totals 17 residues. The V end lost 0 bases, the J end lost 3 bases, and 18 bases lay between the germline ends. The germline V gene encodes CDR1 SGHDT and CDR2 YYEEEE. As for treatment: oral pan-JAK inhibitor, 5-10 mg twice daily. The authors extracted RNA and reverse transcribed it into cDNA as the sequencing template. Sequencing was performed with immunoSEQ multiplex PCR; in TCRdb, only in-frame clones are kept and a portion is missing. The sample carries around 190,000 clones, roughly 60% recorded once. The sample in question was CD4+ T cells sorted from blood, obtained at week 24, from a patient treated with tofacitinib. The TCR sequence derives from a human donor with alopecia areata. J is TRBJ2-5 and V is TRBV5-6; D is perhaps TRBD1 or TRBD2 (6 bases each). DNA of the CDR3: TGTGCCAGCAGCTTGGCCATTAATCCGGGGGCAGAAGAGACCCAGTACTTC. It is translated as CASSLAINPGAEETQYF. Combining the CDR3 with reference TRBV5-6 and TRBJ2-5 gives the whole variable domain DAGVTQSPTHLIKTRGQQVTLRCSPKSGHDTVSWYQQALGQGPQFIFQYYEEEERQRGNFPDRFSGHQFPNYSSELNVNALLLGDSALYLCASSLAINPGAEETQYFGPGTRLLVL.